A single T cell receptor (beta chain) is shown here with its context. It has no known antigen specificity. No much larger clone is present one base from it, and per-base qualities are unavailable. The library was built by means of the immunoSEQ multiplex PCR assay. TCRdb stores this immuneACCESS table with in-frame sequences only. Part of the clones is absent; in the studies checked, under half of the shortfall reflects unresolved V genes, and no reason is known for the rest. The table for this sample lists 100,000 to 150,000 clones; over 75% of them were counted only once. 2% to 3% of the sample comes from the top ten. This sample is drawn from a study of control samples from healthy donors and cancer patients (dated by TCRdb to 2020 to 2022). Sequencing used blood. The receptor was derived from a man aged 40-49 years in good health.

The DNA is as follows: TGCAGCGTTGAAGGAGGGACTAGCGGGGGGTATAGCACAGATACGCAGTATTTT. It encodes CSVEGGTSGGYSTDTQYF. Here the chain combines TRBV29-1 and TRBJ2-3; 15 of the junction bases match TRBD2. At the junction V is shortened by 1 base and J by 0 bases; bases outside the gene matches: 5. The CDR3, cysteine through phenylalanine, is 18 amino acids long. Only CDR3 DNA remains: 54 bases, in frame from the first base. The germline V gene provides CDR1 SQVTM and CDR2 ANQGSEA.